The 15 T cell receptor beta chains listed next were all sequenced from one sample in a study of blood T cell repertoires in COVID-19. Measured with immunoSEQ multiplex PCR; TCRdb has only the in-frame clones, and not every one. The sample holds a few hundred thousand clones, more than 75% seen once. Sequenced sample: PBMCs or T cells enriched from blood (not recorded which). The receptors come from a woman between 18 and 29 years old who had recovered from COVID-19.

The chain links TRBV28 to TRBJ1-2; tentative D call: TRBD1 (6 bases). Trimming shortened V by 3 bases and J by 3 bases, and 14 bases separated the two germline ends. The CDR3 covers 15 residues. Germline V gene data show CDR1 as MDHEN and CDR2 as SYDVKM. Here the CDR3 DNA reads TGTGCCAGCAGTTTGGCCCTCCAGGGGTACTATGGCTACACCTTC. Translating it yields CASSLALQGYYGYTF.

The rearrangement links TRBV28 to TRBJ1-5; TRBD1 matches at 9 bases. V dropped 7 bases and J dropped 7; count of bases not matched to a gene: 8. The CDR3 has 14 residues. The germline CDR1 and CDR2 sequences are MDHEN and SYDVKM. CDR3 region: CASKRDRVRQPQHF. The CDR3 DNA reads TGTGCCAGCAAGCGGGACAGGGTACGACAGCCCCAGCATTTT.

The chain joins TRBV3-1 (or the pseudogene TRBV3-2) to TRBJ1-1; weak D call: TRBD1 (5 bases). The CDR3 runs 18 residues. The V gene lost 0 bases and the J gene lost 1 base, with 18 bases spanning the gap. The germline CDR1 and CDR2 sequences are LGHDT and YNNKEL (reference sequence). In DNA form, the CDR3 reads TGTGCCAGCAGCCAAGATCCTAGACCCGCTGGACAGAACACTGAAGCTTTCTTT. Amino acids: CASSQDPRPAGQNTEAFF.

The J gene is TRBJ1-4, the V gene TRBV5-8, with 7 bases fitting TRBD1. V gave up 3 bases and J gave up 10 bases; unmatched junction bases: 6. Germline values: CDR1 SGHTS, CDR2 YDEGEE. The CDR3 contains 13 residues. DNA of the CDR3: TGTGCCAGCAGCTCTGGGACAGTCGCAAAACTGTTTTTT. Amino acid sequence: CASSSGTVAKLFF.

This clone was picked up one time. The chain has TRBV2 and TRBJ2-1; tentatively, D is TRBD1 (5 bases). From germline, CDR1 is SNHLY and CDR2 FYNNEI. Trimming removed 1 base at V and 9 bases at J, with 13 bases between. The CDR3 is 14 residues long. For the CDR3, the DNA is TGTGCCAGCAGTGAAGATGCAGGGTTTGGTGAGCAGTTCTTC. This gives the protein CASSEDAGFGEQFF. Full variable domain (remainder filled in from reference TRBV2 and TRBJ2-1): EPEVTQTPSHQVTQMGQEVILRCVPISNHLYFYWYRQILGQKVEFLVSFYNNEISEKSEIFDDQFSVERPDGSNFTLKIRSTKLEDSAMYFCASSEDAGFGEQFFGPGTRLTVL.

The rearrangement joins TRBV15 to TRBJ1-3; no definite D call. CDR1 and CDR2 (germline): LNHNV, YYDKDF (reference sequence). V was pared by 1 base and J by 0 bases, with 10 bases between. The CDR3 is made up of 16 amino acids. CDR3 sequence: CATSRVSPSSGNTIYF. CDR3 DNA sequence: TGTGCCACCAGCAGAGTGTCCCCCAGCTCTGGAAACACCATATATTTT.

This clone has just a few counts. The CDR3: CASSPGTGIHEQYF. For the CDR3, the DNA is TGCGCCAGCAGCCCCGGGACAGGGATCCACGAGCAGTACTTC. The chain has TRBV5-1 and TRBJ2-7; 9 bases are shared with TRBD1. The CDR3 has 14 amino acids. Germline V gives CDR1 SGHRS, CDR2 YFSETQ. V lost 4 bases to trimming and J lost 5 bases; unmatched junction nucleotides: 7.

CDR3 in DNA: TGTGCCACCCGTGGACAGGGCTTAGTGGGGGCCAACGTCCTGACTTTC. It translates to CATRGQGLVGANVLTF. The chain recombines TRBV15 with TRBJ2-6; 8 bases line up with TRBD1. Germline V gene sequence: CDR1 LNHNV, CDR2 YYDKDF (reference sequence). Germline trimming cut 8 bases from V and 4 bases from J; bases unmatched to any gene: 10. The CDR3 has 16 amino acids.

In nucleotides, the CDR3 is TGCGCCAGCAGCCAGGGACAGGGGGCAGGGGAGCTGTTTTTT. Translation: CASSQGQGAGELFF. The chain joins TRBV5-1 to TRBJ2-2; 12 bases are a match to TRBD1. The CDR3 loop spans 14 amino acids. Germline V CDR1 and CDR2: SGHRS, YFSETQ. Trimming cost V 4 bases and J 8 bases; bases outside gene matches: 3.

V and J are TRBV7-2 and TRBJ1-2; TRBD1 is a possible D gene (5 bases). Trimming removed 5 bases at V and 4 bases at J, with 23 bases between. There are 17 residues in the CDR3. Germline V CDR1 and CDR2: SGHTA, FQGNSA. This chain's CDR3 is CASSQAAAEIDSYGYTF. CDR3 nucleotides: TGTGCCAGCAGCCAGGCGGCCGCTGAGATCGACAGCTATGGCTACACCTTC.

The rearrangement joins TRBV6-5 to TRBJ1-1; D remains unclear. The CDR3 has 15 residues. Germline-derived CDR1 and CDR2 are MNHEY and SVGAGI. The V end was cut by 0 bases, the J end by 10 bases, with 18 bases between. In nucleotides, the CDR3 is TGTGCCAGCAGTTACTCGTCATCACTCCCCCGGGGAGCTTTCTTT. It codes for CASSYSSSLPRGAFF.

This clone was detected only once. This chain links TRBV7-2 with TRBJ1-1, with no clear D. CDR1 and CDR2 from the germline V gene are SGHTA and FQGNSA. V shed 6 bases and J shed 3 bases, with 8 bases lying between them. CDR3 length: 12 residues. The chain's CDR3 is CASSYRDTEAFF. The CDR3 coding sequence is TGTGCCAGCAGTTATAGAGACACTGAAGCTTTCTTT.

The chain uses TRBV2 and TRBJ1-1, with a possible D match to TRBD1 (5 bases). The V end was cut by 1 base, the J end by 5 bases, with 17 bases between. This CDR3 has 16 amino acids. Germline V gene sequence: CDR1 SNHLY, CDR2 FYNNEI. The DNA for the CDR3 is TGTGCCAGCAGTGAAGGGGGCACCGGGAGGGGTACTGAAGCTTTCTTT. Amino acids: CASSEGGTGRGTEAFF.

V is TRBV5-1 and J is TRBJ2-7, with TRBD1 matching over 9 bases. J lost 8 bases, V lost 5 bases, and 5 bases had no gene match. The CDR3 is 12 residues long. The germline V gene has CDR1 SGHRS and CDR2 YFSETQ. In DNA form, the CDR3 reads TGCGCCAGCAGACATGGGACAGGGAAGCAGTACTTC. Translation gives CASRHGTGKQYF.

This chain joins TRBV5-5 and TRBJ1-2; TRBD1 aligns across 11 bases. The V segment lost 5 bases and the J segment 7 bases; nucleotides outside the gene matches: 4. Germline V lookup: CDR1 SGHKS, CDR2 YYEKEE (reference sequence). The CDR3 is made up of 13 amino acids. CDR3 bases: TGTGCCAGCAGTCGGACAGGGGGCGGTGGCTACACCTTC. Amino acids: CASSRTGGGGYTF.